These 20 T cell receptor beta chains were sequenced from one sample in a study of shared clonotypes between healthy human individuals (TCRdb year 2020). CD8 naive samples consisted of CD45RO-negative cells that were positively selected for CCR7, yielding a CD45RA+CCR7+ population without TemRA cells. Library prep was done by the immunoSEQ multiplex PCR assay. This immuneACCESS table, as held by TCRdb, lists in-frame sequences with V and J called but not all clones. Of the missing ones, under half trace to an unresolved V gene in checked studies; the others have no known cause. A total of around 2.1 million clones appear in this sample, about 93% of them only once. The top ten clonotypes cover roughly 1.8% of the sample. Specimen: naive CD8+ T cells from PBMCs. In light of the paper, this sample's cell subset or site label describes: CD45RA+CCR7+. These receptors were collected from a young man in good health. Some clones in this sample may be carry-over from other donors' samples.

The chain employs TRBV29-1 and TRBJ2-7; D is undetermined. The CDR3 totals 12 residues. Trimming pared 7 bases from V and 7 bases from J, leaving 17 bases between. Per the germline V gene, CDR1 is SQVTM and CDR2 is ANQGSEA. The CDR3: CSALGLLGEQYF. Written as DNA, the CDR3 is TGCAGCGCCTTAGGGCTCCTGGGGGAGCAGTACTTC.

The chain recombines TRBV10-2 with TRBJ2-3, with D possibly being TRBD1 (6 bases). The V gene lost 8 bases and the J gene lost 1 base, with 13 bases spanning the gap. CDR1 is WSHSY, CDR2 SAAADI, per germline. The CDR3 totals 14 residues. The CDR3 DNA is TGCGCCAGCCTCGACAGGTTGCGCACAGATACGCAGTATTTT. It translates to CASLDRLRTDTQYF.

This clone was counted a single time. Distinct nucleotide sequences in the sample also encode this CDR3. The gene calls are TRBV7-9 and TRBJ1-1, with D possibly matching TRBD1 (6 bases). The CDR3 loop spans 15 amino acids. With 0 bases removed from V and 0 bases from J, the gap between germline ends came to 8 bases. Per the germline V gene, CDR1 is SEHNR and CDR2 is FQNEAQ (reference sequence). This CDR3 is CASSLAPGVNTEAFF. The CDR3 DNA reads as TGTGCCAGCAGCTTAGCGCCAGGGGTGAACACTGAAGCTTTCTTT.

The chain joins TRBV9 to TRBJ1-1; the D is unclear. Germline lookup yields CDR1 SGDLS and CDR2 YYNGEE. V lost 4 bases to trimming and J lost 4 bases, with 14 bases between them. The CDR3 extends over 14 amino acids. CDR3 amino acids: CASSSPQEGTEAFF. Written as DNA, the CDR3 is TGTGCCAGCAGCTCCCCCCAGGAGGGCACTGAAGCTTTCTTT.

This sequence joins TRBV7-8 and TRBJ2-3, with 7 bases lining up with TRBD2. The CDR3 runs 15 residues. Germline V lookup: CDR1 SGHVS, CDR2 FQNEAQ. Losses at the gene ends were 2 bases for V and 6 bases for J; bases not matched to a gene: 8. CDR3 nucleotide sequence: TGTGCCAGCAGCTTATGGCTGCGGGGGTCCGATACGCAGTATTTT. This gives the protein CASSLWLRGSDTQYF. The full variable domain, completed using reference TRBV7-8 and TRBJ2-3, is GAGVSQSPRYKVAKRGQDVALRCDPISGHVSLFWYQQALGQGPEFLTYFQNEAQLDKSGLPSDRFFAERPEGSVSTLKIQRTQQEDSAVYLCASSLWLRGSDTQYFGPGTRLTVL.

This clone appeared a single time. The chain has TRBV28 and TRBJ2-7; 14 nucleotides match TRBD2. J gave up 3 bases and V 3 bases, and 4 bases lay outside the gene matches. The CDR3 loop spans 16 amino acids. Germline CDR1 is MDHEN and CDR2 is SYDVKM. As DNA, the CDR3 is TGTGCCAGCAGTTTTAAAGGGACTAGCGGGAGCTACGAGCAGTACTTC. Translating gives CASSFKGTSGSYEQYF. Drawing the rest from reference TRBV28 and TRBJ2-7, the complete variable domain is DVKVTQSSRYLVKRTGEKVFLECVQDMDHENMFWYRQDPGLGLRLIYFSYDVKMKEKGDIPEGYSVSREKKERFSLILESASTNQTSMYLCASSFKGTSGSYEQYFGPGTRLTVT.

In DNA form, the CDR3 reads TGTGCCAGCAGCGCCTCTAGCGGGAGCGGAGATGAGCAGTTCTTC. Translating it yields CASSASSGSGDEQFF. J is TRBJ2-1 and V is TRBV5-4; 10 positions match TRBD2. Germline trimming cut 4 bases from V and 8 bases from J; bases unmatched to any gene: 9. This CDR3 has 15 residues. The V gene's germline CDR1 is SGHNT and CDR2 YYREEE (reference sequence).

In its sample, this clone was seen a few times. The genes are TRBV7-9 and TRBJ2-2; the D is unclear. V dropped 0 bases and J dropped 5 bases, with 19 bases sitting between them. This CDR3 is 18 amino acids long. Germline V gene sequence: CDR1 SEHNR, CDR2 FQNEAQ (reference sequence). DNA of the CDR3: TGTGCCAGCAGCTTAGCGGTTAGGGCCGTCTCTAGTACCGGGGAGCTGTTTTTT. Its protein is CASSLAVRAVSSTGELFF.

The CDR3 sequence is CASSWGVSNEQFF. CDR3 nucleotide sequence: TGTGCCAGCAGCTGGGGGGTATCCAATGAGCAGTTCTTC. J is TRBJ2-1 and V is TRBV5-6, with D perhaps TRBD2 (6 bases). V was trimmed by 3 bases and J by 6 bases, leaving 10 bases between them. CDR1 and CDR2 (germline): SGHDT, YYEEEE. The CDR3 loop spans 13 amino acids.

V gene TRBV13 combines with J gene TRBJ2-7; D call uncertain. Deletions cut 1 base from V and 5 bases from J, with 6 bases between. Germline V gene data show CDR1 as PRHDT and CDR2 as FYEKMQ (reference sequence). CDR3 length: 12 amino acids. The DNA for the CDR3 is TGTGCCAGCAGCTTAGAGATAGACGAGCAGTACTTC. Translation: CASSLEIDEQYF.

V gene TRBV12-5 combines with J gene TRBJ2-1, with D perhaps matching TRBD2 (6 bases). Germline V lookup: CDR1 LGHNT, CDR2 FRNRAP. This CDR3 has 12 residues. The ends were cut back, 9 bases at V and 8 bases at J, with 14 bases in the middle. The CDR3 loop is CASRDFGDEQFF. The CDR3 coding sequence is TGTGCTAGCCGGGACTTCGGCGATGAGCAGTTCTTC.

This clone occurred once. The V and J genes are TRBV9 and TRBJ1-1; TRBD1 might be the D (6 bases). The length of the CDR3 is 15 residues. Trimming stripped 4 bases from V and 5 bases from J, with 18 bases between. Germline values: CDR1 SGDLS, CDR2 YYNGEE. The chain's CDR3 is CASSSGGPGGTEAFF. The DNA of the CDR3 is TGTGCCAGCAGCTCGGGGGGGCCCGGTGGGACTGAAGCTTTCTTT.

The CDR3 is CASSPIAGGPTDTQYF. Here the CDR3 DNA reads TGTGCCAGCAGTCCGATAGCGGGAGGCCCCACAGATACGCAGTATTTT. The chain recombines TRBV27 with TRBJ2-3; TRBD2 matches 10 bases. Trimming removed 5 bases from V and 2 bases from J; junction bases left unmatched: 7. Looked up from germline, CDR1 is MNHEY and CDR2 is SMNVEV (reference sequence). This CDR3 contains 16 residues.

J is TRBJ1-4 and V is TRBV11-2, with D unresolved. V was clipped by 1 base and J by 2 bases, with 5 bases between them. The germline V gene has CDR1 SGHAT and CDR2 FQNNGV. CDR3 length: 14 residues. The CDR3 here is CASSLVGTNEKLFF. In DNA, the CDR3 is TGTGCCAGCAGCTTAGTGGGTACTAATGAAAAACTGTTTTTT. The full variable domain, its missing parts supplied by reference TRBV11-2 and TRBJ1-4, is EAGVAQSPRYKIIEKRQSVAFWCNPISGHATLYWYQQILGQGPKLLIQFQNNGVVDDSQLPKDRFSAERLKGVDSTLKIQPAKLEDSAVYLCASSLVGTNEKLFFGSGTQLSVL.

The chain recombines TRBV5-8 with TRBJ1-1; D ambiguous. The CDR3 is made up of 14 amino acids. Germline lookup yields CDR1 SGHTS and CDR2 YDEGEE. The V and J ends lost 0 bases and 0 bases respectively, with 6 bases between them. The CDR3 spells CASSLGGVNTEAFF. The CDR3 DNA reads TGTGCCAGCAGCTTGGGGGGAGTGAACACTGAAGCTTTCTTT. The full variable domain, rest sourced from reference TRBV5-8 and TRBJ1-1, is EAGVTQSPTHLIKTRGQQATLRCSPISGHTSVYWYQQALGLGLQFLLWYDEGEERNRGNFPPRFSGRQFPNYSSELNVNALELEDSALYLCASSLGGVNTEAFFGQGTRLTVV.

The CDR3 loop is CASRYSGSSYNEQFF. The CDR3 DNA is TGTGCCAGCCGCTATAGCGGGAGCTCCTACAATGAGCAGTTCTTC. This sequence joins TRBV27 and TRBJ2-1; 9 bases line up with TRBD2. This CDR3 contains 15 residues. From germline, CDR1 is MNHEY and CDR2 SMNVEV (reference sequence). V shed 8 bases, J shed 0 bases, and the junction held 5 bases outside the gene matches.

This clone was found once. The chain recombines TRBV6-4 with TRBJ2-1, with D possibly being TRBD1 (5 bases). Germline V lookup: CDR1 MRHNA, CDR2 SNTAGT. This CDR3 has 15 residues. V dropped 3 bases and J dropped 3 bases, with 12 bases sitting between them. The CDR3 protein is CASSEHVGHYNEQFF. DNA of the CDR3: TGTGCCAGCAGTGAACATGTCGGACACTACAATGAGCAGTTCTTC.

CDR3: CASSQDRGGVRYREKLFF. The CDR3 nucleotides are TGCGCCAGCAGCCAAGATCGAGGAGGGGTGAGGTATCGGGAAAAACTGTTTTTT. This chain links TRBV4-1 with TRBJ1-4; perhaps TRBD1 as D (5 bases). The V gene lost 0 bases and the J gene lost 8 bases, with 22 bases spanning the gap. This CDR3 has 18 amino acids. From germline, CDR1 is MGHRA and CDR2 YSYEKL.

The table lists this clone with a count of one. The chain carries TRBV19 and TRBJ2-2, with TRBD1 as a possible D gene (5 bases). V was trimmed by 4 bases and J by 3 bases, leaving 12 bases between them. CDR1 is LNHDA and CDR2 is SQIVND in the germline V gene (reference sequence). CDR3 size: 15 residues. The CDR3: CASSRVTGDTGELFF. In DNA, the CDR3 is TGTGCCAGTAGTAGAGTCACAGGAGACACCGGGGAGCTGTTTTTT. The variable domain in full, with the rest retrieved from reference TRBV19 and TRBJ2-2, is DGGITQSPKYLFRKEGQNVTLSCEQNLNHDAMYWYRQDPGQGLRLIYYSQIVNDFQKGDIAEGYSVSREKKESFPLTVTSAQKNPTAFYLCASSRVTGDTGELFFGEGSRLTVL.

The chain employs TRBV28 and TRBJ1-4, with D tentatively TRBD1 (6 bases). Germline assignment: CDR1 MDHEN and CDR2 SYDVKM. The CDR3 is made up of 18 amino acids. The germline V and J ends were trimmed by 3 bases and 1 base, with 18 bases remaining between them. CDR3 coding DNA: TGTGCCAGCAGTTTTGGGGTGACCCAGGGGAAAACTAATGAAAAACTGTTTTTT. It specifies CASSFGVTQGKTNEKLFF.